Listed below are T cell receptor beta chains from one sample, sequenced in a study of T cell repertoires in cytomegalovirus infection. TCRdb analysed the reads with MiXCR anew, one entry per CDR3 protein. The top ten clones hold 3.5% to 4.5% of a sample with 300,000 to 400,000 distinct CDR3 sequences, around 9.5% of them seen once. The sample consisted of PBMCs. The receptor set was obtained from a human donor in good health (CMV status not recorded). Some clones in this sample may be carry-over from other donors' samples. Each CDR3 is given with its conserved first and last residue. A D gene is named only where the DNA matches it firmly. Not all rows give a size; the values are once, few, many and, for expanded clones, a class.

D gene,V gene,clone size,J gene,CDR3 DNA,CDR3 protein
-,TRBV7-9,many,TRBJ2-7,TGTGCCATCCGGGGGTCGGGGATCGAGCAGTACTTC,CAIRGSGIEQYF
TRBD1,TRBV4-2,many,TRBJ1-3,TGTGCCAGCAGCCACGGACAGGGGGCTACAGGAAACACCATATATTTT,CASSHGQGATGNTIYF
-,TRBV4-3,few,TRBJ1-2,TGCGCCAGCAGCCAAGGGTACCTTGGGGACCGAGGCTACACCTTC,CASSQGYLGDRGYTF
TRBD1,TRBV20-1,few,TRBJ1-2,TGCAGTGCTAGGTTGACAGGGGGCAATCCCATTTACACCTTC,CSARLTGGNPIYTF
-,TRBV7-9,many,TRBJ1-1,TGTGCCAGCAGCTTATTGAGGGTTGAGAACACTGAAGCTTTCTTT,CASSLLRVENTEAFF
TRBD1,TRBV5-1,-,TRBJ1-2,TGCGCCAGCAGCTCTCCGGGACAGATTGGTAACTATGGCTACACCTTC,CASSSPGQIGNYGYTF
-,TRBV7-2,many,TRBJ2-1,TGTGCCAGCAGCTCGGGACCCCGAAATGAGCAGTTCTTC,CASSSGPRNEQFF
-,TRBV7-9,-,TRBJ1-2,TGTGCCAGCAGCGGTTCGGGGAGGCACCCCTATGGCTACACCTTC,CASSGSGRHPYGYTF
-,TRBV10-3,many,TRBJ1-2,TGTGCCATACGAGCCGCGGGGAACTATGGCTACACCTTC,CAIRAAGNYGYTF
TRBD1,TRBV7-2,many,TRBJ2-2,TGTGCCAGCAGGGCTGACAGGGGCGGTAGGGGACACACCGGGGAGCTGTTTTTT,CASRADRGGRGHTGELFF
-,TRBV10-3,-,TRBJ1-5,TGTGCCATCAGTGTCGGGGGCCACAATCAGCCCCAGCATTTT,CAISVGGHNQPQHF
-,TRBV7-2,many,TRBJ2-1,TGTGCCAGCAGCTTAGATCCGGACGCGTACAATGAGCAGTTCTTC,CASSLDPDAYNEQFF
-,TRBV11-2,-,TRBJ1-1,TGTGCCAGCAGCTTAACGGCCCAGCAGATGGGAGGGGGTGAAGCTTTCTTT,CASSLTAQQMGGGEAFF
TRBD2,TRBV7-2,many,TRBJ2-1,TGTGCCAGCAGCTTAGTATCAGGACTAGCGGACAATGAGCAGTTCTTC,CASSLVSGLADNEQFF
-,TRBV12-3/TRBV12-4,-,TRBJ1-5,TGTGCCAGCAGCCAAGGTCAGCCCCAGCATTTT,CASSQGQPQHF
-,TRBV20-1,few,TRBJ2-1,TGCAGTGCTAGAGATCAATACCAGTCAGGGAACAATGAGCAGTTCTTC,CSARDQYQSGNNEQFF
-,TRBV12-3/TRBV12-4,few,TRBJ1-1,TGTGCCAGCAGTTTTAAAACTGAAGCTTTCTTT,CASSFKTEAFF
TRBD1,TRBV28,-,TRBJ2-7,TGTGCCAGCGGGTCTTCGGGACAGGGGATTGGACGGCAGTACTTC,CASGSSGQGIGRQYF
TRBD2,TRBV7-3,many,TRBJ2-5,TGTGCCAGCAGCTTAAATAGCGGGGGACAAGAGACCCAGTACTTC,CASSLNSGGQETQYF
-,TRBV6-6,few,TRBJ2-1,TGTGCCAGCAGTACCCACGGCCTAAGCTCCTACAATGAGCAGTTCTTC,CASSTHGLSSYNEQFF
-,TRBV6-2/TRBV6-3,many,TRBJ2-3,TGTGCCAGCAGTTCTATCCCGTGGCCGGGGGGCCAAGATGCCACAGATACGCAGTATTTT,CASSSIPWPGGQDATDTQYF
-,TRBV20-1,-,TRBJ1-3,TGCAGTGCTACAAGGGGTCTGGGAAACACCATATATTTT,CSATRGLGNTIYF
TRBD1,TRBV2,-,TRBJ1-2,TGTGCCAGCAGTGAAGGGGGAGGGGGCCGTGGCTACACCTTC,CASSEGGGGRGYTF
TRBD2,TRBV11-2,-,TRBJ2-1,TGTGCCAGCAGAGCCGAACTAGCGGGAGGAAAGAATGAGCAGTTCTTC,CASRAELAGGKNEQFF
TRBD2,TRBV6-2/TRBV6-3,many,TRBJ2-2,TGTGCCAGCAGTTACAAGGTAGCGGGTCCCGGGGAGCTGTTTTTT,CASSYKVAGPGELFF
TRBD2,TRBV11-2,many,TRBJ2-2,TGTGCCAGCAGCCTACAACTCGGACTAGCCGGGGAGCTGTTTTTT,CASSLQLGLAGELFF
-,TRBV10-3,-,TRBJ1-5,TGTGCCATCAGTGAGTCAGGGCCCTATAGCAATCAGCCCCAGCATTTT,CAISESGPYSNQPQHF
TRBD1,TRBV28,many,TRBJ1-6,TGTGCCAGCAGTTCCGGGACAGGAGGCTCACCCCTCCACTTT,CASSSGTGGSPLHF
TRBD1,TRBV19,-,TRBJ2-1,TGTGCCAGTAGGAAATGGACAGGGGAGGTCACTGAGCAGTTCTTC,CASRKWTGEVTEQFF
-,TRBV7-2,many,TRBJ1-1,TGTGCCAGCAGCTCCGACAGGAGTAGGACTGAAGCTTTCTTT,CASSSDRSRTEAFF
-,TRBV6-1,few,TRBJ2-2,TGTGCCAGCAGTGCCGGGACATCCTCATGGGGGGAGCTGTTTTTT,CASSAGTSSWGELFF
-,TRBV12-3/TRBV12-4,many,TRBJ1-5,TGTGCCAGCAGTTTATGGGGCCCCCCCGAGCCCCAGCATTTT,CASSLWGPPEPQHF
TRBD2,TRBV20-1,-,TRBJ2-1,TGCAGTGCAAAAGCGGGGGGGCCCTACAATGAGCAGTTCTTC,CSAKAGGPYNEQFF
-,TRBV6-2/TRBV6-3,-,TRBJ2-1,TGTGCCAGCAGTTATTTGATCAGGGCAGGGGAGTCTGAGCAGTTCTTC,CASSYLIRAGESEQFF
TRBD1,TRBV7-9,many,TRBJ1-1,TGTGCCAGCAGATTTGGGACAGGGACCACTGAAGCTTTCTTT,CASRFGTGTTEAFF
-,TRBV7-2,many,TRBJ1-4,TGTGCCAGCAGCTCCCTGGGCCTTACAGCTACAACTAATGAAAAACTGTTTTTT,CASSSLGLTATTNEKLFF
TRBD1,TRBV7-6,many,TRBJ1-6,TGTGCCAGCAGCTCAAAAACCGGGACAGATGATTCACCCCTCCACTTT,CASSSKTGTDDSPLHF
-,TRBV27,many,TRBJ1-4,TGTGCCAGCAGTCGAGCTGATGCAACTAATGAAAAACTGTTTTTT,CASSRADATNEKLFF
TRBD1,TRBV18,few,TRBJ2-6,TGTGCCAGCTCACCAAGGACAGGGTTATACTCTGGGGCCAACGTCCTGACTTTC,CASSPRTGLYSGANVLTF
-,TRBV7-2,-,TRBJ2-7,TGTGCCAGCAGCTCCTTAATACAGGCCTACGAGCAGTACTTC,CASSSLIQAYEQYF
TRBD1,TRBV7-2,-,TRBJ2-4,TGTGCCAGCAGCTACAGACAGGGTTCGGGACAGTACTTC,CASSYRQGSGQYF
-,TRBV7-2,many,TRBJ2-7,TGTGCCAGCAGCTCGCCCTCCTACGAGCAGTACTTC,CASSSPSYEQYF
-,TRBV20-1,few,TRBJ1-6,TGCAGTGCTAGTTTTAGGGGGAGCTCCTATAATTCACCCCTCCACTTT,CSASFRGSSYNSPLHF
TRBD1,TRBV12-3/TRBV12-4,many,TRBJ2-7,TGTGCCAGCAGCAACGACAGGGGCAGGTCCTACGAGCAGTACTTC,CASSNDRGRSYEQYF
-,TRBV19,few,TRBJ1-1,TGTGCCAGTAGTATAGCTACAGGGACGAGGAGGACTGAAGCTTTCTTT,CASSIATGTRRTEAFF
-,TRBV12-3/TRBV12-4,-,TRBJ2-1,TGTGCCAGCAGTACAGACTCATACAATGAGCAGTTCTTC,CASSTDSYNEQFF
TRBD1,TRBV9,-,TRBJ2-1,TGTGCCAGCAGCGTAGGCAGGGGGTCCTACAATGAGCAGTTCTTC,CASSVGRGSYNEQFF
-,TRBV7-9,many,TRBJ2-7,TGTGCCAGCAGCTCCAGGCAAGTCTACGAGCAGTACTTC,CASSSRQVYEQYF
TRBD2,TRBV28,many,TRBJ2-1,TGTGCCAGCAGTTACGGCGGGAGTGCCTACAATGAGCAGTTCTTC,CASSYGGSAYNEQFF
TRBD1,TRBV12-3/TRBV12-4,few,TRBJ1-4,TGTGCCAGCAGTCAAGACAGGGGGAAACTGTTTTTT,CASSQDRGKLFF
TRBD1,TRBV7-2,many,TRBJ2-4,TGTGCCAGCAGAAACAGGACAGGGGTCAACCTAGCCAAAAACATTCAGTACTTC,CASRNRTGVNLAKNIQYF
TRBD1,TRBV10-3,few,TRBJ2-1,TGTGCCATCAGTGAGGGACAGGGACCCTACAATGAGCAGTTCTTC,CAISEGQGPYNEQFF
-,TRBV4-3,-,TRBJ1-5,TGCGCCAGCAGCCAGTGGGTAGATCAGCCCCAGCATTTT,CASSQWVDQPQHF
-,TRBV7-2,many,TRBJ2-2,TGTGCCAGCAGCTTAGTGGCGGGGCCGGCCGGGGAGCTGTTTTTT,CASSLVAGPAGELFF
-,TRBV7-9,many,TRBJ2-3,TGTGCCAGCAGCCTCCGACGGCTACTGGGCACAGATACGCAGTATTTT,CASSLRRLLGTDTQYF